This T cell receptor beta chain was obtained from a study of T cell responses to AZD1222 COVID-19 vaccine (dated by TCRdb to 2020 to 2023). Looking at the study overall: Because spike-specific TCR depth and breadth did not differ between the two schedules, AZD1222 recipients who got a second dose at roughly 4 weeks were pooled with those who got a second dose at roughly 12 weeks. Enrollment into the trials was organized by age into subgroups of 18-55, 56-69 and 70-plus years, and those subgroups contained roughly 160, 29 and 62 TCR-sequenced participants, respectively. TCR sequencing covered fewer than 250 trial participants: 200 to 220 given two doses of AZD1222 and 26 given two doses of MenACWY control vaccine.

The CDR3 regions of human TCRbeta chains were analyzed by immunosequencing. The paper's data handling went like this. Repertoire TCRs were matched against a reference library of SARS-CoV-2-specific TCRs generated with the MIRA antigen-specificity platform. Breadth was defined as the fraction of unique TCRs that were SARS-CoV-2-associated, and depth was defined as the fraction of total T cells that were SARS-CoV-2-associated. Using the MIRA data, each spike-specific TCR was mapped to the spike region that the TCR reacts to and placed in a CD4 or CD8 class. Log10-transformed breadth and depth values were compared by one-way ANOVA with Sidak's multiple comparisons tests. Not all clones reach the TCRdb copy of this immuneACCESS table, which keeps in-frame sequences only. Checked studies attribute under half of the gap to unresolved V genes and leave the rest unexplained. Clonal size and the V and J genes are those of that table, whereas D and trimming came from the DNA. Counted in this sample were some 86,000 clones; under 95% of them appeared once. The leading ten clones occupy around 5.2% of the sample.

The time point label, read with the paper, signifies: baseline before first vaccination. The vaccinee samples were drawn from two UK trials, COV001 and COV002, one of which was a single-blind randomized controlled phase 2/3 trial testing AZD1222 (ChAdOx1 nCoV-19) in healthy adults. For TCRbeta chain sequencing, PBMC samples from trial participants were taken at day 0 and at day 28 after the second dose. Paper-wide results and their limitations: Conclusions about previously exposed vaccinees are limited, since just 6 or 7 AZD1222 recipients were seropositive for SARS-CoV-2 at baseline. No day 14 peak-response samples were available, so repertoires were characterized only after the peak T cell response. In the small 56-69-year group, the increase in depth fell short of significance, most likely because of low power. The vaccine-associated CD4 TCRs covered the entire spike protein, and the dominant responses fell in regions 160-218 and 743-854. Epitopes outside the regions mutated in the B.1.351 and B.1.1.7 variants were reportedly recognized by nearly half of the unique spike-specific TCRs. A significant rise in spike-specific TCR breadth and depth was observed after two AZD1222 doses relative to day 0 and relative to MenACWY recipients. Participants were mostly white British and included more females than males, and it was suggested by the authors that clonal diversity may have been underestimated.

V was cut back by 8 bases and J by 5 bases, leaving a gap of 21 bases between them. The CDR3 goes from the cysteine to the phenylalanine over 14 residues. Kept here is only the CDR3 DNA, which spans 42 bases and is read in frame from base 1. The CDR1 and CDR2 encoded by the germline V gene are SQVTM and ANQGSEA. About this clone itself: The specificity of this receptor is unknown. Per-base quality was not reported, and no clone a single base away is much larger than it.

The TCR was taken from an adult in good health. Sequencing used peripheral blood, obtained on day 0 of AZD1222 vaccination. Recombination connected TRBV29-1 to TRBJ2-5; the D gene is perhaps TRBD2, from 5 matching bases. The CDR3 region has the sequence CSSTLGSLGETQYF. The sequenced DNA is TGCAGCTCCACCCTGGGGAGTCTGGGGGAGACCCAGTACTTC.